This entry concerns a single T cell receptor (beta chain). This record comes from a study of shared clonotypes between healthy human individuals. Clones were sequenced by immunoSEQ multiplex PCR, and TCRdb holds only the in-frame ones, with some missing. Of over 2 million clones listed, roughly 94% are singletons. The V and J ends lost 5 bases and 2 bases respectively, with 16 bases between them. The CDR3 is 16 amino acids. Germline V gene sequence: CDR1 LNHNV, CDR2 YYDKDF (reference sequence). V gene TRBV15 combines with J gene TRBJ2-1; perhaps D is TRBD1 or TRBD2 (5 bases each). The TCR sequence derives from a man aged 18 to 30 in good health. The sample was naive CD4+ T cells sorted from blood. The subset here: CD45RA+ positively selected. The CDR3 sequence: CATSSQGPRAYNEQFF. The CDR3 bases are TGTGCCACCAGCTCCCAGGGACCCAGGGCCTACAATGAGCAGTTCTTC.